This note documents a single T cell receptor beta chain sequence. Its target is not known. Tagging with unique molecular identifiers was a feature of the TCR beta cDNA libraries. TCRdb recomputed calls from the PCR reads with MiXCR, one row per CDR3 protein. The sample carries some 890,000 distinct CDR3 sequences, roughly 50% recorded once. The CDR3 loop spans 15 amino acids. V gave up 5 bases and J gave up 5 bases, with 19 bases separating them. Germline V gene lookup returns CDR1 SGHRS and CDR2 YFSETQ. The record originates from a study of post-analysis software for immune sequencing data. Whole-study findings and limits: Four or five TRBV segments were significantly more frequent in patients than in controls. TRBV5-6, TRBV5-1 and TRBV20-1 were among these segments. The study found significantly lower normalized Chao1 diversity in multiple sclerosis patients than in controls.

The genes are TRBV5-1 and TRBJ1-1; a possible D gene is TRBD1 (5 bases). The TCR originated in a girl between 10 and 17 years old with multiple sclerosis. Material for sequencing was blood. The chain's CDR3 is CASRQRGRGGTEAFF. The CDR3 DNA reads TGCGCCAGCAGACAAAGGGGCCGGGGAGGAACTGAAGCTTTCTTT.